The 13 T cell receptor beta chains in this list originate from one sample, sequenced in a study of CXCR3-negative and CXCR3-positive naive CD8 T cells. Study-wide points: TRB CDR3s of CXCR3-positive naive cells were more hydrophobic than those of CXCR3-negative naive cells.

These receptors' antigens are unknown. Through 5' RACE with UMI labels, the TRB cDNA libraries were prepared. TCRdb reprocessed the 5' RACE reads, keeping one entry per CDR3 protein, no DNA. With some 130,000 distinct CDR3 sequences in the sample, the ten largest clones hold 0.5% to 0.6%. The sequenced sample was naive CXCR3+ CD8+ T cells from blood. Subset denoted: CD45RO-CCR7+CD27+CD95- naive CD8+ T cells expressing CXCR3 (TNR3+). Every receptor here comes from a human donor in good health. Some clones in this sample may be carry-over from other donors' samples.

J is TRBJ2-7 and V is TRBV29-1; TCRdb picks TRBD2, but there is no DNA to check that call. The germline gives CDR1 SQVTM, CDR2 ANQGSEA. This CDR3 region has 17 residues. The CDR3 is CSVSTGTSGRSSYEQYF.

V usage is TRBV12-3 or TRBV12-4 and J usage is TRBJ2-7; TCRdb indicates TRBD2, and absent DNA this call remains unverified. This CDR3 spans 15 amino acids. CDR3 amino acids: CASSVLAGVLYEQYF.

The gene calls are TRBV6-5 and TRBJ2-1; TCRdb's assignment of TRBD1 cannot be checked, as there is no DNA. CDR3 length equals 13 residues. CDR1 MNHEY and CDR2 SVGAGI come from the germline V gene. The CDR3 sequence: CASSPTAYNEQFF.

The J gene is TRBJ2-7, the V gene TRBV6-5. The CDR3 spans 11 residues. Germline CDR1 MNHEY, CDR2 SVGAGI. CDR3 region: CASSYGMEQYF.

The chain employs TRBV6-2 or TRBV6-3 and TRBJ1-1. The CDR3 has 15 residues. Germline CDR1 reads MNHEY; CDR2 reads SVGEGT. CDR3 amino acids: CASSYWTGRDTEAFF.

This chain uses TRBV6-2 or TRBV6-3 with TRBJ2-5; TCRdb proposes TRBD1, but this gene call is untestable without DNA. CDR3 size: 14 residues. CDR1 MNHEY and CDR2 SVGEGT come from the germline V gene. The CDR3: CASSKTGPRETQYF.

This chain links TRBV3-1 with TRBJ2-7. The CDR3 covers 15 residues. Looked up from germline, CDR1 is LGHDT and CDR2 is YNNKEL (reference sequence). The CDR3 spells CASSHYTLATYEQYF.

This sequence joins TRBV7-8 and TRBJ2-7; checking the TCRdb D call of TRBD2 is not possible without DNA. The CDR3 runs to 13 residues. Germline V gives CDR1 SGHVS, CDR2 FQNEAQ. CDR3 amino acids: CASSWDYSYEQYF.

The chain links TRBV7-9 to TRBJ2-1; lacking DNA, the TRBD1 call made by TCRdb goes unchecked. This CDR3 is 15 amino acids long. Germline CDR1 reads SEHNR; CDR2 reads FQNEAQ (reference sequence). The CDR3 here is CASSEPGHLMYEQFF.

The J gene is TRBJ2-7, the V gene TRBV24-1. CDR3 size: 12 residues. The germline gives CDR1 KGHDR, CDR2 SFDVKD. This CDR3 reads CATSDSDYEQYF.

The chain joins TRBV7-6 to TRBJ2-2; with no DNA, the TCRdb D assignment of TRBD2 cannot be verified. Germline CDR1 is SGHVS and CDR2 is FNYEAQ. This CDR3 is built from 17 residues. The CDR3 spells CASSLGLAGGNTGELFF.

The chain recombines TRBV30 with TRBJ2-7; TCRdb's D call, TRBD1, is unchecked because there is no DNA. The CDR3 is made up of 16 amino acids. Per germline, CDR1 GTSNPN and CDR2 SVGIG (reference sequence). The CDR3 loop is CAWSDRMDRGVYEQYF. Full variable domain (outside the CDR3, taken from reference TRBV30 and TRBJ2-7): SQTIHQWPATLVQPVGSPLSLECTVEGTSNPNLYWYRQAAGRGLQLLFYSVGIGQISSEVPQNLSASRPQDRQFILSSKKLLLSDSGFYLCAWSDRMDRGVYEQYFGPGTRLTVT.

V is TRBV30 and J is TRBJ2-2. Germline V CDR1 and CDR2: GTSNPN, SVGIG (reference sequence). This CDR3 has 15 amino acids. CDR3: CAWNPIESPNWELFF.